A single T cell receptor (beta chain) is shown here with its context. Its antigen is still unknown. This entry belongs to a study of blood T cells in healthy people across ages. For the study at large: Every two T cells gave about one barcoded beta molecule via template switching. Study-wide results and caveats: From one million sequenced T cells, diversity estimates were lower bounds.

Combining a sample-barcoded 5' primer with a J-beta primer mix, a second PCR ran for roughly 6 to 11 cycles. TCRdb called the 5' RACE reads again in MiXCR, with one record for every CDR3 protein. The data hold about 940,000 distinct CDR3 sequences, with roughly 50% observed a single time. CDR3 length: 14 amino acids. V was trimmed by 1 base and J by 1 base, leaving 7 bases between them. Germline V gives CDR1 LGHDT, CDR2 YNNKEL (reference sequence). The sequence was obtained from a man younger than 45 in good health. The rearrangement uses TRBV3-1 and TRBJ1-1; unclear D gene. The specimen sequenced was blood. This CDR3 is CASSQAGPNTEAFF. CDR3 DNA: TGTGCCAGCAGCCAAGCGGGCCCGAACACTGAAGCTTTCTTT.